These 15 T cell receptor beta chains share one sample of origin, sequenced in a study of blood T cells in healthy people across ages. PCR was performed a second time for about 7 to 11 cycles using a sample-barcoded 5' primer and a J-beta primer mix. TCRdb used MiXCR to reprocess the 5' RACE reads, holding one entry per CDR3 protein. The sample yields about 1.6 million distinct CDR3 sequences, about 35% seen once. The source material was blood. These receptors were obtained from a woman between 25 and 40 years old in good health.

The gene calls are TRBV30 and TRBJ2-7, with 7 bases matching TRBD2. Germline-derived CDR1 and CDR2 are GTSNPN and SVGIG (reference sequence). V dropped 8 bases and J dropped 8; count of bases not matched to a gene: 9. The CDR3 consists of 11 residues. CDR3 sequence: CAGREAHKQYF. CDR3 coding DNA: TGTGCCGGACGGGAGGCCCACAAGCAGTACTTC.

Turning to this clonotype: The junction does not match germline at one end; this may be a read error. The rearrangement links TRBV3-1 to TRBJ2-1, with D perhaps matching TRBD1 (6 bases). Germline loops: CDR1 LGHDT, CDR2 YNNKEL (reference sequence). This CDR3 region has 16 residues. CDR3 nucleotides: TGTGCCAGCAGCCCCTCGGGGACACTGTCCTACAATGAGCGGTTCTTC. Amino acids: CASSPSGTLSYNERFF.

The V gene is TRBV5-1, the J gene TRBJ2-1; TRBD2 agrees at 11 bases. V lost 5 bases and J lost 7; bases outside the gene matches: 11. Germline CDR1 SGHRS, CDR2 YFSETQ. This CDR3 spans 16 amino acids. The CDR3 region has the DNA TGCGCCAGCAGTGCTCTAGCGGGAGGCGTCTTGAATGAGCAGTTCTTC. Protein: CASSALAGGVLNEQFF.

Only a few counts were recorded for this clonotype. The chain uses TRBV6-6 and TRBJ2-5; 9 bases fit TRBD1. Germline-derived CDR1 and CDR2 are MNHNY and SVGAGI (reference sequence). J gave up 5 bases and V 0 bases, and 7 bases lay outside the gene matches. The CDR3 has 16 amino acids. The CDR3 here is CASSYSDGTGRETQYF. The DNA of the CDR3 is TGTGCCAGCAGTTACTCTGACGGGACAGGGCGGGAGACCCAGTACTTC.

The CDR3 loop is CAISATGEGYTF. CDR3 DNA: TGTGCCATCAGTGCAACAGGGGAAGGCTACACCTTC. This chain links TRBV10-3 with TRBJ1-2; 7 bases line up with TRBD1. The germline gives CDR1 ENHRY, CDR2 SYGVKD. J was trimmed by 8 bases and V by 4 bases; bases with no gene match: 4. The CDR3 runs to 12 residues.

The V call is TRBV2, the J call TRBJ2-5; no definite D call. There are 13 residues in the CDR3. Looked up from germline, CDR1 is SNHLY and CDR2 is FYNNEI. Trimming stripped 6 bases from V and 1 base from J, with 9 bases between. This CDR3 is CASSSVSQETQYF. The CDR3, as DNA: TGTGCCAGCAGCTCAGTTAGCCAAGAGACCCAGTACTTC. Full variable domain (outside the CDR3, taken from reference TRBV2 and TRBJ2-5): EPEVTQTPSHQVTQMGQEVILRCVPISNHLYFYWYRQILGQKVEFLVSFYNNEISEKSEIFDDQFSVERPDGSNFTLKIRSTKLEDSAMYFCASSSVSQETQYFGPGTRLLVL.

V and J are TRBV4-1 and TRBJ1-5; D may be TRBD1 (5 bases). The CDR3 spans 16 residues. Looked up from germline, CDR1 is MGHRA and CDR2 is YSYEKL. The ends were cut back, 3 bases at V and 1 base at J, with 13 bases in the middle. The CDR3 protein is CASSHYPWDSNQPQHF. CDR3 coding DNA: TGCGCCAGCAGCCACTACCCCTGGGACAGCAATCAGCCCCAGCATTTT.

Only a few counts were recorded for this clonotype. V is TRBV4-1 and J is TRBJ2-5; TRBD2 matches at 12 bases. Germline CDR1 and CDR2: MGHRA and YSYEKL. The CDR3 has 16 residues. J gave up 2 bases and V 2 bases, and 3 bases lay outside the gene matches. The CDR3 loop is CASSQTTSGGQETQYF. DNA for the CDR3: TGCGCCAGCAGCCAAACGACTAGCGGGGGACAAGAGACCCAGTACTTC.

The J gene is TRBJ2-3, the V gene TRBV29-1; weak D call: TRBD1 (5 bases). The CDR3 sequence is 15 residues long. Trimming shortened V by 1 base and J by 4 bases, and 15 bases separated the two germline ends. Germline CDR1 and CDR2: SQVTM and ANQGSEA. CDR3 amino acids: CSVEGMAGIPDTQYF. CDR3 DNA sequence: TGCAGCGTTGAAGGGATGGCAGGGATCCCAGATACGCAGTATTTT.

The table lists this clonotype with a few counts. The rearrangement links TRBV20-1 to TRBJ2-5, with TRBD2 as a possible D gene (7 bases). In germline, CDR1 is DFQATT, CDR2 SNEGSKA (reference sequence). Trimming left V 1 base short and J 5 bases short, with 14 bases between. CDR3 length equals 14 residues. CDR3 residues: CSARVGGGGETQYF. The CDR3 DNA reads TGCAGTGCTAGAGTTGGGGGAGGGGGGGAGACCCAGTACTTC.

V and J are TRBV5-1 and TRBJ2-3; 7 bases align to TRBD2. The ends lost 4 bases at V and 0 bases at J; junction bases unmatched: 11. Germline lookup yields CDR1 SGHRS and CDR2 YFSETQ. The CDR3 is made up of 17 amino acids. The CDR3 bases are TGCGCCAGCAGCCCCGGCGCGGCGGGAGCTAGCACAGATACGCAGTATTTT. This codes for CASSPGAAGASTDTQYF.

In nucleotides, the CDR3 is TGTGCCAGCAGTGCCCTAGCGGTTTCTAGCACAGATACGCAGTATTTT. Amino acid sequence: CASSALAVSSTDTQYF. This sequence joins TRBV2 and TRBJ2-3; TRBD2 aligns across 7 bases. After removal of 4 bases from V and 0 bases from J, the junction contained 7 bases not matched to a gene. The CDR3 has 16 amino acids. Germline CDR1 reads SNHLY; CDR2 reads FYNNEI.

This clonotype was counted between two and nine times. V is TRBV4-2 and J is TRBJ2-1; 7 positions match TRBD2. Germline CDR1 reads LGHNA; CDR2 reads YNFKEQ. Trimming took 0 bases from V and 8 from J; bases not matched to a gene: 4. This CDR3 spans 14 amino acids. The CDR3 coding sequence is TGTGCCAGCAGCCAAGATAGGACTAGGGATGAGCAGTTCTTC. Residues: CASSQDRTRDEQFF.

The CDR3 bases are TGTGCCAGCTCACCGGCACAGATCTCCTACGGGCAGTACTTC. It codes for CASSPAQISYGQYF. The chain recombines TRBV18 with TRBJ2-5; D gene uncertain. The germline V and J ends were trimmed by 3 bases and 11 bases, with 19 bases remaining between them. Germline V gives CDR1 KGHSH, CDR2 LQKENI. There are 14 residues in the CDR3. Full variable domain (missing parts from reference TRBV18 and TRBJ2-5): NAGVMQNPRHLVRRRGQEARLRCSPMKGHSHVYWYRQLPEEGLKFMVYLQKENIIDESGMPKERFSAEFPKEGPSILRIQQVVRGDSAAYFCASSPAQISYGQYFGPGTRLLVL.

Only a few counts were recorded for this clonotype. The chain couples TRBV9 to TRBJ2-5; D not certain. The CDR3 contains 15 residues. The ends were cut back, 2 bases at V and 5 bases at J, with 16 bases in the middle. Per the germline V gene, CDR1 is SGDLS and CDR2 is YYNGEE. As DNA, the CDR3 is TGTGCCAGCAGCGTCACTCAACTTGCCAAGGAGACCCAGTACTTC. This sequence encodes CASSVTQLAKETQYF.